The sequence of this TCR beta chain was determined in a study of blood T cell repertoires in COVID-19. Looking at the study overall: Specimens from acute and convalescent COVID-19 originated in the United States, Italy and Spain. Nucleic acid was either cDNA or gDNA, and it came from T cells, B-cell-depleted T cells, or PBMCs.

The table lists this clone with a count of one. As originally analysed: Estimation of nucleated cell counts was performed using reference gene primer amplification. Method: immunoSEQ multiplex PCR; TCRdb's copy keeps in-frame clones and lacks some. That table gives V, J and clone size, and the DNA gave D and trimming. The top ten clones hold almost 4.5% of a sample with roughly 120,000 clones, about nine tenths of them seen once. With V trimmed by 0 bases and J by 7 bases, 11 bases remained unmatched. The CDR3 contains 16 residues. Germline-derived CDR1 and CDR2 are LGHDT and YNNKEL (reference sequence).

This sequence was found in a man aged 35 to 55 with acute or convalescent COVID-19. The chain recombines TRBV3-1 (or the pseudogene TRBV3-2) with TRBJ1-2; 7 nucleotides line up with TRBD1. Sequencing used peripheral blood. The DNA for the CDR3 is TGTGCCAGCAGCCAAGATTTTAGCGGGACAGTGAGTGGCTACACCTTC. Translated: CASSQDFSGTVSGYTF.